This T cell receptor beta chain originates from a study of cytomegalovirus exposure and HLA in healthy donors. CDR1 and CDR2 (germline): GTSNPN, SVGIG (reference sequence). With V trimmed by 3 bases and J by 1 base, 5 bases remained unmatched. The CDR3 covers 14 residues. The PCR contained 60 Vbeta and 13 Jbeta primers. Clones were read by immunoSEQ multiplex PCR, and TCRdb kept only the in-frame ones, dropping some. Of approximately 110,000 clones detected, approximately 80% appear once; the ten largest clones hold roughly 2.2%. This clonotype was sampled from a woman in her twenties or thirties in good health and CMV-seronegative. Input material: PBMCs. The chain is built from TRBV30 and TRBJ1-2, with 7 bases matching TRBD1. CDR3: CAWRPDRFNYGYTF. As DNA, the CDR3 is TGTGCCTGGAGACCGGACAGGTTTAACTATGGCTACACCTTC.